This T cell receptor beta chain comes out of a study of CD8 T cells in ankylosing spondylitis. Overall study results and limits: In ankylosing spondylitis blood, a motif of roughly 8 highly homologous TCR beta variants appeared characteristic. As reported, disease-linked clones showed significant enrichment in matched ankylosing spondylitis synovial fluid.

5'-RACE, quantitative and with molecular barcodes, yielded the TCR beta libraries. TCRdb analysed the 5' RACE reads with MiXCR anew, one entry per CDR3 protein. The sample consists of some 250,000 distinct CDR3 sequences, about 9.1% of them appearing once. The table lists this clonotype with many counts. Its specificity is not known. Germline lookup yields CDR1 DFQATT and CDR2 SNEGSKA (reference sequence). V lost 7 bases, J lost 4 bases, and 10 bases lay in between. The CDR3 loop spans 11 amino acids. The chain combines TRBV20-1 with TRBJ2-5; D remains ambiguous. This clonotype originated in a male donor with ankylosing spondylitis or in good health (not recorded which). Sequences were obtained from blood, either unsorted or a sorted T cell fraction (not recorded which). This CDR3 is CSVPSGETQYF. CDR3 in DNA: TGCAGTGTGCCCTCTGGAGAGACCCAGTACTTC.